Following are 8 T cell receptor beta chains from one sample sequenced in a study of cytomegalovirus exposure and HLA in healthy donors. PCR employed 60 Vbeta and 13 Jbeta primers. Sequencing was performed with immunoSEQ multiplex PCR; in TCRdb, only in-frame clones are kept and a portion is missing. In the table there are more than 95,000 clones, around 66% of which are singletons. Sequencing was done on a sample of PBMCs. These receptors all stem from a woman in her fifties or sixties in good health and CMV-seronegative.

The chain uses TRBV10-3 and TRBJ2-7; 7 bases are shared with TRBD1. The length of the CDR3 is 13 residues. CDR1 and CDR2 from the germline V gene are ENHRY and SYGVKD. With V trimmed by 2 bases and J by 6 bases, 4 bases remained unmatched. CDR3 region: CAISERDSREQYF. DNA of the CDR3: TGTGCCATCAGTGAGAGGGACAGTCGCGAGCAGTACTTC.

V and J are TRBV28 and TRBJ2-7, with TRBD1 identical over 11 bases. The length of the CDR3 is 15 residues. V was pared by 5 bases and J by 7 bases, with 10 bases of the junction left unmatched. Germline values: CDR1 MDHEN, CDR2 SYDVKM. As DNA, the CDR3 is TGTGCCAGCAGTGCTGGACAGGGGGCTGTGAGAGAGCAGTACTTC. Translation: CASSAGQGAVREQYF.

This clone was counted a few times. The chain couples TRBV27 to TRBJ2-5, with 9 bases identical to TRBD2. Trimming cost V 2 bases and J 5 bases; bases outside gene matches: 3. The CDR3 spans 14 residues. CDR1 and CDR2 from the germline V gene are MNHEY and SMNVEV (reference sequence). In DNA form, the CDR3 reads TGTGCCAGCAGTTTAGCGGGGGGGCTCGAGACCCAGTACTTC. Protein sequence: CASSLAGGLETQYF.

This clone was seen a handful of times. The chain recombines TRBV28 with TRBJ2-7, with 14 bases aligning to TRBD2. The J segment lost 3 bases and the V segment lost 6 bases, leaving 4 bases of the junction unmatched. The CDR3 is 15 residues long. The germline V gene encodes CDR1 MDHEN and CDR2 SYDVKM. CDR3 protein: CASRPGTSGSYEQYF. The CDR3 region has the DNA TGTGCCAGCAGACCCGGGACTAGCGGGAGCTACGAGCAGTACTTC.

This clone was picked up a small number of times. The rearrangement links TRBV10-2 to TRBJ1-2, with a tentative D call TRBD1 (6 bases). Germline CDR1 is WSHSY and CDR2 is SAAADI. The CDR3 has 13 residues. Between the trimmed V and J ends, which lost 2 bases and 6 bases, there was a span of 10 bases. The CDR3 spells CASSEAGADGYTF. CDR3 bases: TGCGCCAGCAGTGAGGCGGGGGCGGATGGCTACACCTTC.

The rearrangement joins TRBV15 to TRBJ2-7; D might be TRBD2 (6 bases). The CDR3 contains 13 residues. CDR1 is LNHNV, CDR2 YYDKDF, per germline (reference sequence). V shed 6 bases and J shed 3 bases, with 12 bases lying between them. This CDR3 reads CATRPPGGYEQYF. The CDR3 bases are TGTGCCACCAGACCGCCCGGGGGCTACGAGCAGTACTTC. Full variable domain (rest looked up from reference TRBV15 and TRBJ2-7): DAMVIQNPRYQVTQFGKPVTLSCSQTLNHNVMYWYQQKSSQAPKLLFHYYDKDFNNEADTPDNFQSRRPNTSFCFLDIRSPGLGDTAMYLCATRPPGGYEQYFGPGTRLTVT.

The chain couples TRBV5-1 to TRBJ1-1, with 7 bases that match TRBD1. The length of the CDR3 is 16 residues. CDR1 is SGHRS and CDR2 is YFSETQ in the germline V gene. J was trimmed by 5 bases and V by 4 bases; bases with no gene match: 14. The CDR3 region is CASSQGTVVRGTEAFF. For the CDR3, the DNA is TGCGCCAGCAGCCAGGGGACAGTGGTAAGAGGGACTGAAGCTTTCTTT.

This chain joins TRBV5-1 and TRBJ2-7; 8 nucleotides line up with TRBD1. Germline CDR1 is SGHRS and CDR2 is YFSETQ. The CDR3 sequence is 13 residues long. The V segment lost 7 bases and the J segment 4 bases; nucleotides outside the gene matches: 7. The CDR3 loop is CASAQGAFYEQYF. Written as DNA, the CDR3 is TGCGCCAGCGCTCAGGGGGCGTTTTACGAGCAGTACTTC.